This T cell receptor (beta chain) was documented in a study of blood T cell repertoires in COVID-19. Study as a whole: The samples span acute and convalescent COVID-19 from the United States, Italy and Spain.

Germline CDR1 is GTSNPN and CDR2 is SVGIG (reference sequence). The CDR3 is 18 residues long. V gave up 1 base and J gave up 1 base, with 20 bases separating them. As handled by the study authors: Reference gene primer amplification yielded estimated nucleated cell counts. Profiling relied on immunoSEQ multiplex PCR, and the TCRdb table lists in-frame clones only, not all of them. D and trimming come from the DNA, and the V and J calls and clone size come from that table. The sample has tens of thousands of clones, roughly 85% seen once; the top ten hold approximately 4.8%. The chain has TRBV30 and TRBJ1-5, with D perhaps matching TRBD1 (6 bases). Material for sequencing was peripheral blood. The clonotype originates from a human donor in a cohort sampled during active COVID-19. CDR3: CAWSGLGGRLGSNQPQHF. The CDR3 DNA reads as TGTGCCTGGAGTGGTTTAGGGGGACGTCTGGGAAGCAATCAGCCCCAGCATTTT. The variable domain in full, completed from reference TRBV30 and TRBJ1-5, reads SQTIHQWPATLVQPVGSPLSLECTVEGTSNPNLYWYRQAAGRGLQLLFYSVGIGQISSEVPQNLSASRPQDRQFILSSKKLLLSDSGFYLCAWSGLGGRLGSNQPQHFGDGTRLSIL.